The 10 T cell receptor beta chains below come from one sample, sequenced in a study of neurological immune-mediated disorders. TCRdb used MiXCR to reprocess the 5' RACE reads, holding one entry per CDR3 protein. The data show approximately 24,000 distinct CDR3 sequences, with roughly an eighth seen just once and around 15% held by the top ten. Sequencing was carried out using PBMCs. The receptors were sampled from a woman aged 40 to 55 with HTLV-1-associated myelopathy (HAM/TSP).

Many counts were recorded for this clonotype. This rearrangement joins TRBV3-1 to TRBJ2-7, with a weak D call TRBD1 (5 bases). The germline gives CDR1 LGHDT, CDR2 YNNKEL (reference sequence). V lost 6 bases and J 1 base, leaving 16 bases between the germline ends. This CDR3 spans 15 amino acids. The chain's CDR3 is CASSETGEPSYEQYF. DNA for the CDR3: TGTGCCAGCAGTGAAACAGGTGAGCCATCCTACGAGCAGTACTTC.

The table lists this clonotype with many counts. The chain uses TRBV20-1 and TRBJ1-6; D may be TRBD1 (5 bases). CDR3 size: 14 residues. Germline V gene data show CDR1 as DFQATT and CDR2 as SNEGSKA (reference sequence). Trimming removed 5 bases from V and 4 bases from J, with 12 bases in between. Here the CDR3 DNA reads TGCAGTGCTTCCCTGGGGGGGTATAATTCACCCCTCCACTTT. It yields the protein CSASLGGYNSPLHF.

This clonotype was observed at least ten times. V usage is TRBV12-3 or TRBV12-4 and J usage is TRBJ2-3; a weak D match, TRBD2 (6 bases). This CDR3 is built from 13 residues. Deletions cut 8 bases from V and 6 bases from J, with 15 bases between. The DNA for the CDR3 is TGTGCCAGCGAGGACCCGGCGGGGGATACGCAGTATTTT. The encoded protein is CASEDPAGDTQYF.

At least ten counts were recorded for this clonotype. The V and J genes are TRBV7-9 and TRBJ1-3; D gene uncertain. The CDR3 has 16 amino acids. Germline CDR1 is SEHNR and CDR2 is FQNEAQ (reference sequence). Deletions cut 1 base from V and 3 bases from J, with 13 bases between. CDR3 DNA sequence: TGTGCCAGCAGCTTAGAGGGCAGTTTAATTGGAAACACCATATATTTT. Its protein is CASSLEGSLIGNTIYF. The full variable domain, with the rest looked up from reference TRBV7-9 and TRBJ1-3, is DTGVSQNPRHKITKRGQNVTFRCDPISEHNRLYWYRQTLGQGPEFLTYFQNEAQLEKSRLLSDRFSAERPKGSFSTLEIQRTEQGDSAMYLCASSLEGSLIGNTIYFGEGSWLTVV.

This clonotype was counted a single time. V is TRBV20-1 and J is TRBJ2-1; D is perhaps TRBD1 or TRBD2 (5 bases each). This CDR3 comprises 12 residues. Trimming cost V 1 base and J 6 bases, with 7 bases left between them. The V gene's germline CDR1 is DFQATT and CDR2 SNEGSKA (reference sequence). CDR3: CSARAGRNEQFF. Written as DNA, the CDR3 is TGCAGTGCTAGAGCGGGGCGCAATGAGCAGTTCTTC.

This clonotype qualifies as medium-sized. V and J are TRBV20-1 and TRBJ2-5, with D uncertain. The CDR3 consists of 12 residues. Germline lookup yields CDR1 DFQATT and CDR2 SNEGSKA (reference sequence). V was pared by 1 base and J by 5 bases, with 8 bases between. The CDR3 DNA is TGCAGTGCTAGAGCGCCCAGGGAGACCCAGTACTTC. As protein: CSARAPRETQYF.

This clonotype was found many times. The rearrangement links TRBV5-1 to TRBJ1-1; the D is unclear. CDR1 is SGHRS and CDR2 is YFSETQ in the germline V gene. Trimming took 0 bases from V and 5 from J, leaving 14 bases between them. The CDR3 loop spans 15 amino acids. The CDR3 DNA reads TGCGCCAGCAGCTTGGGTGGGCTCCCGGAGACTGAAGCTTTCTTT. Protein: CASSLGGLPETEAFF.

The chain joins TRBV15 to TRBJ2-2; 8 nucleotides match TRBD2. Looked up from germline, CDR1 is LNHNV and CDR2 is YYDKDF (reference sequence). The CDR3 spans 16 residues. With 3 bases clipped from V and 5 bases from J, the junction kept 8 bases outside the gene matches. CDR3 region: CATSSHRGGNTGELFF. Here the CDR3 DNA reads TGTGCCACCAGCAGCCACCGCGGGGGGAATACCGGGGAGCTGTTTTTT.

In its sample, this clonotype was seen many times. J is TRBJ1-4 and V is TRBV28; 7 bases line up with TRBD1. The trim removed 5 bases at V and 8 bases at J, leaving 8 bases unmatched. Germline loops: CDR1 MDHEN, CDR2 SYDVKM. The CDR3 loop spans 14 amino acids. CDR3 in DNA: TGTGCCAGCAGTGACCCGGGACAGTCGGAAAAACTGTTTTTT. Translating it yields CASSDPGQSEKLFF.

There are many counts of this clonotype. The chain recombines TRBV2 with TRBJ2-2; 8 bases align to TRBD1. This CDR3 has 15 amino acids. V was pared by 4 bases and J by 5 bases, with 6 bases of the junction left unmatched. Germline V lookup: CDR1 SNHLY, CDR2 FYNNEI. Here the CDR3 reads CASSGGRQGTGELFF. In nucleotides, the CDR3 is TGTGCCAGCAGTGGGGGGAGACAGGGGACCGGGGAGCTGTTTTTT.